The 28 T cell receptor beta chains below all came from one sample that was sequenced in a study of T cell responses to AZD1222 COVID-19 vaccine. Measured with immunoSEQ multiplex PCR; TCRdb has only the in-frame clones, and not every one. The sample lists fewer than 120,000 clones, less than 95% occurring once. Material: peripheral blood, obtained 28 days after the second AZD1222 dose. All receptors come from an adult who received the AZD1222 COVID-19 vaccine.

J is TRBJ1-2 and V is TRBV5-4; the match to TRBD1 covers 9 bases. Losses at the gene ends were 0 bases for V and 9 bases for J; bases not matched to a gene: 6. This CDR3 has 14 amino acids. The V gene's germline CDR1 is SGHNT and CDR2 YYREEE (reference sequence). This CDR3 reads CASSLGTGEIRYTF. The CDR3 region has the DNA TGTGCCAGCAGCTTGGGGACAGGGGAGATACGCTACACCTTC.

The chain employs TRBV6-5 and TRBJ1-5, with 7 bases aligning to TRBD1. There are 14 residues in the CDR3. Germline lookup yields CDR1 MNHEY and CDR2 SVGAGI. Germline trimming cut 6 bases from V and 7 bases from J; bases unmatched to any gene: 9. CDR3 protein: CASSNHRGGQPQHF. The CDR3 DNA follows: TGTGCCAGCAGCAACCACAGGGGAGGGCAGCCCCAGCATTTT.

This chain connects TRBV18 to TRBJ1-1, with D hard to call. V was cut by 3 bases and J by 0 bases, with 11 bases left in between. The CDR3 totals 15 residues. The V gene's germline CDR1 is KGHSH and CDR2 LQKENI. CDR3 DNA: TGTGCCAGCTCACCTGATTTAGGTTTGAACACTGAAGCTTTCTTT. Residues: CASSPDLGLNTEAFF.

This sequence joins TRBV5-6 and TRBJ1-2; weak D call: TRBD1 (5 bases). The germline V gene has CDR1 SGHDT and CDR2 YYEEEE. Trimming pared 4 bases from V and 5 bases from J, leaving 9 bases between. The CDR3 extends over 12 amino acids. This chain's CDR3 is CASSPGEYGYTF. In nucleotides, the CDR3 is TGTGCCAGCAGCCCGGGGGAATATGGCTACACCTTC. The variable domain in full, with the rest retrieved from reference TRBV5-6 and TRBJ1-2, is DAGVTQSPTHLIKTRGQQVTLRCSPKSGHDTVSWYQQALGQGPQFIFQYYEEEERQRGNFPDRFSGHQFPNYSSELNVNALLLGDSALYLCASSPGEYGYTFGSGTRLTVV.

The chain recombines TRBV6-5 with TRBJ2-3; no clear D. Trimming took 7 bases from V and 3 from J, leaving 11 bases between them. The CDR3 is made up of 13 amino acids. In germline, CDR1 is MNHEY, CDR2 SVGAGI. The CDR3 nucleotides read TGTGCCAGCATGACCTTCCCAACAGATACGCAGTATTTT. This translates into CASMTFPTDTQYF.

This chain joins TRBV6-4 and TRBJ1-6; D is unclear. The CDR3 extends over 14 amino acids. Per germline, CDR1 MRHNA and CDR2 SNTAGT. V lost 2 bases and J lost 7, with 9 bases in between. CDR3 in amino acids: CASSDGLQNSPLHF. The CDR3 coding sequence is TGTGCCAGCAGTGACGGACTCCAGAATTCACCCCTCCACTTT.

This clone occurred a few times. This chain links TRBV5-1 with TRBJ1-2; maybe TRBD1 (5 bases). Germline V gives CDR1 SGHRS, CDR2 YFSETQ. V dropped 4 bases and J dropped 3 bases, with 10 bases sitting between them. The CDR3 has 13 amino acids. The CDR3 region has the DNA TGCGCCAGCAGCCGGGGCGAAGACTATGGCTACACCTTC. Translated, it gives CASSRGEDYGYTF.

CDR3 DNA: TGTGCCAGCAGTGACCTCCTAGCGGGGGGGCCTGAGACCCAGTACTTC. Its protein product is CASSDLLAGGPETQYF. The rearrangement links TRBV6-1 to TRBJ2-5, with TRBD2 matching over 12 bases. Germline V CDR1 and CDR2: MNHNS, SASEGT. V trimming: 3 bases; J trimming: 5 bases; junction bases outside the gene matches: 7. The CDR3 is made up of 16 amino acids.

CDR3 coding DNA: TGTGCCAGCAGTTGGCAGGGCCACGGCTACACCTTC. Translation gives CASSWQGHGYTF. The gene calls are TRBV27 and TRBJ1-2; D is perhaps TRBD1 (5 bases). The germline gives CDR1 MNHEY, CDR2 SMNVEV (reference sequence). The V end lost 4 bases, the J end lost 8 bases, and 11 bases lay between the germline ends. The CDR3 runs to 12 residues.

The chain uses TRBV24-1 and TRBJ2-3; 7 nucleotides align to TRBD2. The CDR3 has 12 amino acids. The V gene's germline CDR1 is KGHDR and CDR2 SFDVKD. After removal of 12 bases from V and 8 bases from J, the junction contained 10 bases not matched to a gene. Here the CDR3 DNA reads TGTGCCCCAGCGGGGCATAACCGTACGCAGTATTTT. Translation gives CAPAGHNRTQYF.

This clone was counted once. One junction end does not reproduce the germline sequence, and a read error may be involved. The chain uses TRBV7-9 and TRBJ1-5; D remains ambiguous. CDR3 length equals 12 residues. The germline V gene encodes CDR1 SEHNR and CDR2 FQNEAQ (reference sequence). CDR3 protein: CASSLGTAHPFF. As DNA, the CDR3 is TGTGCCAGCAGCTTAGGGACGGCACACCCTTTTTTT.

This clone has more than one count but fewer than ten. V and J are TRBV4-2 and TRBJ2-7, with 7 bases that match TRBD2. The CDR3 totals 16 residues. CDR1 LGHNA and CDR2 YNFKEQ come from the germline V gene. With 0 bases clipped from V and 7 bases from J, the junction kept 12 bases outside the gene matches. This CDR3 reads CASSQDMGEGHLEQYF. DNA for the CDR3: TGTGCCAGCAGCCAAGATATGGGGGAGGGCCACCTGGAGCAGTACTTC.

The CDR3 here is CASAGSYNSPLHF. CDR3 nucleotide sequence: TGTGCCAGCGCCGGGTCCTATAATTCACCCCTCCACTTT. The chain employs TRBV27 and TRBJ1-6, with D unresolved. The CDR3 spans 13 residues. The V end was cut by 8 bases, the J end by 1 base, with 6 bases between. Germline V lookup: CDR1 MNHEY, CDR2 SMNVEV (reference sequence).

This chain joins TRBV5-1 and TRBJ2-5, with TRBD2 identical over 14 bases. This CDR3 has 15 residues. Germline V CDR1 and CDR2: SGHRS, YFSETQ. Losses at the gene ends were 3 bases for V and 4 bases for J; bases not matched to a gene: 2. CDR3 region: CASSYGLAGGETQYF. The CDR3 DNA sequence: TGCGCCAGCAGCTACGGACTAGCGGGAGGAGAGACCCAGTACTTC. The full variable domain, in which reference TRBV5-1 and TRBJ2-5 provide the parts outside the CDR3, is KAGVTQTPRYLIKTRGQQVTLSCSPISGHRSVSWYQQTPGQGLQFLFEYFSETQRNKGNFPGRFSGRQFSNSRSEMNVSTLELGDSALYLCASSYGLAGGETQYFGPGTRLLVL.

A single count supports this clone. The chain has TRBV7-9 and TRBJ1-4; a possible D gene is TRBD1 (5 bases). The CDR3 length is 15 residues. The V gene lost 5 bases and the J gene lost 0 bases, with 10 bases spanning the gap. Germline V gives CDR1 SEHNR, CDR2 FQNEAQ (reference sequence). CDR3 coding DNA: TGTGCCAGCAGCCGCGGGGGGGCAACTAATGAAAAACTGTTTTTT. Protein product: CASSRGGATNEKLFF.

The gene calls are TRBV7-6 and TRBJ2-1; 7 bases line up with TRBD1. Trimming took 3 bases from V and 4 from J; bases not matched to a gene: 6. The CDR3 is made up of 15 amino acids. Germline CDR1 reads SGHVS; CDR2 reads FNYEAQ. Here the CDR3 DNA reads TGTGCCAGCAGCTTTACAGGGGCAGCTTACAATGAGCAGTTCTTC. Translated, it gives CASSFTGAAYNEQFF. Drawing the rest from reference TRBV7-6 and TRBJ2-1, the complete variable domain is GAGVSQSPRYKVTKRGQDVALRCDPISGHVSLYWYRQALGQGPEFLTYFNYEAQQDKSGLPNDRFSAERPEGSISTLTIQRTEQRDSAMYRCASSFTGAAYNEQFFGPGTRLTVL.

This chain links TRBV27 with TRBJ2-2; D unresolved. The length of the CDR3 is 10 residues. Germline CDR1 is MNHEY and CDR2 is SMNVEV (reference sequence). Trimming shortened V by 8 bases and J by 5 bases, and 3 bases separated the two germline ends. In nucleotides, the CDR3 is TGTGCCAGCCCTACCGGGGAGCTGTTTTTT. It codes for CASPTGELFF.

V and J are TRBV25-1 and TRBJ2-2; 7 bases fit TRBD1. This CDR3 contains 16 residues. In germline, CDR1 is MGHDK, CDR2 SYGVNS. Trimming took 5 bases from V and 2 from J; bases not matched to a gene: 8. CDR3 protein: CASSPEWDSNTGELFF. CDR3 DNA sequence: TGTGCCAGCAGTCCAGAATGGGACAGTAACACCGGGGAGCTGTTTTTT. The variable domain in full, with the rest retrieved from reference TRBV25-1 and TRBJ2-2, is EADIYQTPRYLVIGTGKKITLECSQTMGHDKMYWYQQDPGMELHLIHYSYGVNSTEKGDLSSESTVSRIRTEHFPLTLESARPSHTSQYLCASSPEWDSNTGELFFGEGSRLTVL.

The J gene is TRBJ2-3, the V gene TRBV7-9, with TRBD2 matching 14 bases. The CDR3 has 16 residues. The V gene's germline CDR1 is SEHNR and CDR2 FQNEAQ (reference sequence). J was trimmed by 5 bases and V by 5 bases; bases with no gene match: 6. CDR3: CASSKTSGGDRDTQYF. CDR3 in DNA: TGTGCCAGCAGCAAGACTAGCGGGGGGGACCGAGATACGCAGTATTTT.

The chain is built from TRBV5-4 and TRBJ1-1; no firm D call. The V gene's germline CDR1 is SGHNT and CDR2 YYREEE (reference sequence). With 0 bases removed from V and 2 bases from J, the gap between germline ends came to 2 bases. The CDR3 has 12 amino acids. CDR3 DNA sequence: TGTGCCAGCAGCTTGGATAACACTGAAGCTTTCTTT. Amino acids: CASSLDNTEAFF.

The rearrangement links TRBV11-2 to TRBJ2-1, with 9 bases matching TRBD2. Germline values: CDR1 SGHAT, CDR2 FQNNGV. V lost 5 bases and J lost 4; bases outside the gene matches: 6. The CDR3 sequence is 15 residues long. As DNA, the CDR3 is TGTGCCAGCAGCCTGGGACTAGCAGGATACAATGAGCAGTTCTTC. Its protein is CASSLGLAGYNEQFF.

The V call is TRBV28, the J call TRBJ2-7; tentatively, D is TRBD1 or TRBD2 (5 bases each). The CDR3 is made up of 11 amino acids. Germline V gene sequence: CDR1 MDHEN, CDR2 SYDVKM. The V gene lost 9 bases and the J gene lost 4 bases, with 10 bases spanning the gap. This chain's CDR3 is CARTGPYEQYF. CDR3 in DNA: TGTGCCAGAACGGGACCTTACGAGCAGTACTTC.

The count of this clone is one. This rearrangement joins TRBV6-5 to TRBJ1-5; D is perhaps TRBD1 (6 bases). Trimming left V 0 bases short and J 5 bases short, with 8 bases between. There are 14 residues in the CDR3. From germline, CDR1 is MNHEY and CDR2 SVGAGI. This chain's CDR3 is CASSYSTGYQPQHF. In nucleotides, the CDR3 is TGTGCCAGCAGTTACTCGACAGGCTATCAGCCCCAGCATTTT.

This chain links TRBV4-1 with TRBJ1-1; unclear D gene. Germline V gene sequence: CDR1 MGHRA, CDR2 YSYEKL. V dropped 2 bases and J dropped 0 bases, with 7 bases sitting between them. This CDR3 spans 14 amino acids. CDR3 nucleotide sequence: TGCGCCAGCAGCCAACTACGCATGAACACTGAAGCTTTCTTT. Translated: CASSQLRMNTEAFF.

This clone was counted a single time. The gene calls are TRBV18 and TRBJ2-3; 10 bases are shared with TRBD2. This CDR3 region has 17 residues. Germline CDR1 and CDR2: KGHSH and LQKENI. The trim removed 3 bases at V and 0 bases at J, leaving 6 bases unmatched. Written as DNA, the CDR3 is TGTGCCAGCTCACCGATATGGACTAGCGGTAGCACAGATACGCAGTATTTT. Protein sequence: CASSPIWTSGSTDTQYF. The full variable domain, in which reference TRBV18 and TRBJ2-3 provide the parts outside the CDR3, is NAGVMQNPRHLVRRRGQEARLRCSPMKGHSHVYWYRQLPEEGLKFMVYLQKENIIDESGMPKERFSAEFPKEGPSILRIQQVVRGDSAAYFCASSPIWTSGSTDTQYFGPGTRLTVL.

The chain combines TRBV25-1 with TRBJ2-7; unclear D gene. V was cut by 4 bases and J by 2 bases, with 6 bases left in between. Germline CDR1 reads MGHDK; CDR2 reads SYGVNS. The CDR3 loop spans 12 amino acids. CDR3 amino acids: CASSVSTYEQYF. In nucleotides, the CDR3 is TGTGCCAGCAGTGTATCCACCTACGAGCAGTACTTC.

CDR3 nucleotides: TGTGCCAGCAGCTTAGGTGGACCTTCACCCCTCCACTTT. This gives the protein CASSLGGPSPLHF. This sequence joins TRBV7-9 and TRBJ1-6, with D unresolved. The CDR3 spans 13 residues. The ends were cut back, 1 base at V and 9 bases at J, with 7 bases in the middle. Germline V gives CDR1 SEHNR, CDR2 FQNEAQ (reference sequence).

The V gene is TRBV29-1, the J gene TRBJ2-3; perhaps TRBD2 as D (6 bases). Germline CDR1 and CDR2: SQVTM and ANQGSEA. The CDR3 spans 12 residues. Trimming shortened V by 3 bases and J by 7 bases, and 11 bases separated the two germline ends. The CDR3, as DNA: TGCAGCGTTGATGCGGGAACCCATACGCAGTATTTT. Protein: CSVDAGTHTQYF.